This T cell receptor (beta chain) was obtained from a study of cytomegalovirus exposure and HLA in healthy donors. Background on the study: There were several hundred genotyped donors. Of these, roughly 84% fell in the genetic ancestry cluster associated with self-reported Caucasian donors.

Study observations and caveats: In a later analysis, HLA-associated TCR beta chains were more clonally expanded than equally common others.

Primers for the PCR totalled 60 Vbeta and 13 Jbeta. Measured with immunoSEQ multiplex PCR; TCRdb has only the in-frame clones, and not every one. The sample records 85,000 to 100,000 clones, roughly 67% being singletons. As concerns this clone: Antigen specificity is unknown.

With V trimmed by 8 bases and J by 4 bases, 10 bases remained unmatched. The CDR3 length is 15 residues. Germline V CDR1 and CDR2: MGHDK, SYGVNS. The gene calls are TRBV25-1 and TRBJ2-1, with 8 positions matching TRBD1. Sequencing was done on a sample of PBMCs. The receptor comes from a human donor in good health. The CDR3: CASRLTGALYNEQFF. CDR3 DNA sequence: TGTGCCAGCCGATTGACAGGGGCGCTGTACAATGAGCAGTTCTTC.